The 9 T cell receptor beta chains given below trace back to one sample, sequenced in a study of cytomegalovirus exposure and HLA in healthy donors. The PCR ran on 60 Vbeta and 13 Jbeta primers. The repertoire was sequenced with immunoSEQ multiplex PCR; TCRdb's copy has only in-frame clones and lacks some. The data contain 180,000 or so clones, roughly 9.4% of them singletons. Sequences were obtained from PBMCs. The receptors originated from a woman in her twenties or thirties in good health and CMV-seropositive.

This chain's CDR3 is CASSLATGPTDTQYF. Here the CDR3 DNA reads TGCGCCAGCAGCTTGGCCACAGGGCCCACAGATACGCAGTATTTT. This sequence joins TRBV5-1 and TRBJ2-3, with D perhaps matching TRBD1 (6 bases). V was clipped by 0 bases and J by 2 bases, with 10 bases between them. The CDR3 consists of 15 residues. The germline V gene has CDR1 SGHRS and CDR2 YFSETQ.

V and J are TRBV7-9 and TRBJ2-7; 15 nucleotides match TRBD2. The V segment lost 4 bases and the J segment 7 bases; nucleotides outside the gene matches: 8. This CDR3 region has 16 residues. Looked up from germline, CDR1 is SEHNR and CDR2 is FQNEAQ (reference sequence). The CDR3 DNA reads as TGTGCCAGCAGCTACGGACTAGCGGGAGGGGCTTGGGAGCAGTACTTC. This codes for CASSYGLAGGAWEQYF.

The J gene is TRBJ2-7, the V gene TRBV29-1; TRBD1 aligns across 8 bases. CDR1 is SQVTM and CDR2 is ANQGSEA in the germline V gene. The trim removed 1 base at V and 0 bases at J, leaving 11 bases unmatched. This CDR3 has 17 residues. The CDR3 DNA is TGCAGCGTTGAAGGGACAGGGTCGATCGCAAGCTCCTACGAGCAGTACTTC. Residues: CSVEGTGSIASSYEQYF.

A note on this clone: The junction shows a germline mismatch at one end, possibly a read error. This sequence joins TRBV25-1 and TRBJ2-3, with unresolved D. This CDR3 spans 12 amino acids. Germline-derived CDR1 and CDR2 are MGHDK and SYGVNS. Here the CDR3 reads CASSVFTDAQYF. CDR3 DNA: TGTGCCAGCAGCGTCTTCACAGATGCGCAGTATTTT.

This clone occurred a few times. The CDR3 sequence: CASSEIRRESEQYF. Written as DNA, the CDR3 is TGTGCCAGCAGTGAAATTCGGCGGGAATCAGAGCAGTACTTC. The genes are TRBV2 and TRBJ2-7; a weak D match, TRBD2 (6 bases). Trimming took off 2 bases at V and 7 bases at J, with 15 bases between the two ends. Germline V gene lookup returns CDR1 SNHLY and CDR2 FYNNEI. This CDR3 has 14 residues.

Here the CDR3 reads CASSLIGGRETQYF. CDR3 nucleotides: TGTGCCAGCAGCTTAATCGGGGGGCGAGAGACCCAGTACTTC. The chain combines TRBV11-2 with TRBJ2-5; possibly TRBD2 for D (7 bases). This CDR3 region has 14 residues. Between the trimmed V and J ends, which lost 2 bases and 4 bases, there was a span of 11 bases. CDR1 and CDR2 (germline): SGHAT, FQNNGV.

The rearrangement uses TRBV6-5 and TRBJ2-4; 12 bases are shared with TRBD2. Trimming at V came to 5 bases and at J to 7 bases, leaving 6 bases not matched to a gene. Germline values: CDR1 MNHEY, CDR2 SVGAGI. The CDR3 totals 15 residues. DNA of the CDR3: TGTGCCAGCAGTAAGACCCTAGCGGGAGGGAACATTCAGTACTTC. It yields the protein CASSKTLAGGNIQYF.

This chain connects TRBV6-5 to TRBJ2-7; TRBD2 agrees at 12 bases. V lost 7 bases, J lost 3 bases, and 7 bases stayed unmatched. This CDR3 is 15 amino acids long. The germline gives CDR1 MNHEY, CDR2 SVGAGI. As DNA, the CDR3 is TGTGCCAGCAAATCGGGACTAGCGGGTGGCTACGAGCAGTACTTC. It yields the protein CASKSGLAGGYEQYF.

The chain has TRBV2 and TRBJ2-2, with 7 nucleotides matching TRBD2. Germline V lookup: CDR1 SNHLY, CDR2 FYNNEI. CDR3 length equals 15 residues. J gave up 0 bases and V 5 bases, and 3 bases lay outside the gene matches. This CDR3 is CASSPGTTNTGELFF. DNA for the CDR3: TGTGCCAGCAGTCCCGGGACTACGAACACCGGGGAGCTGTTTTTT.